These 2 T cell receptor beta chains share one sample of origin, sequenced in a study of blood T cell repertoires in COVID-19. Clones were read by immunoSEQ multiplex PCR, and TCRdb kept only the in-frame ones, dropping some. The data show approximately 120,000 clones, roughly 72% seen once. Sequencing used peripheral blood. The receptors derive from a man between 60 and 75 years old with acute or convalescent COVID-19.

The gene calls are TRBV28 and TRBJ2-3; possible D gene TRBD1, 5 bases. V lost 7 bases to trimming and J lost 2 bases, with 16 bases between them. Germline V gene sequence: CDR1 MDHEN, CDR2 SYDVKM. The CDR3 spans 15 residues. Here the CDR3 reads CASIQGGAYTDTQYF. The CDR3 region has the DNA TGTGCCAGCATCCAGGGCGGAGCTTACACAGATACGCAGTATTTT.

This clone appeared a single time. The gene calls are TRBV29-1 and TRBJ1-6; 7 bases are shared with TRBD1. Germline CDR1 is SQVTM and CDR2 is ANQGSEA. Trimming took 6 bases from V and 10 from J; bases not matched to a gene: 9. The CDR3 totals 13 residues. The CDR3, as DNA: TGCAGCGTCTCGACAGGGTTATCCTCACCCCTCCACTTT. Protein: CSVSTGLSSPLHF.